This TCR beta chain was found in a study of blood T cell repertoires in COVID-19. Study context: Sample material is recorded as cDNA or gDNA derived from T cells, B-cell-depleted T cells, or PBMCs.

Trimming removed 3 bases from V and 3 bases from J; junction bases left unmatched: 11. CDR3 length: 17 amino acids. Germline assignment: CDR1 SEHNR and CDR2 FQNEAQ (reference sequence). Authors' analysis steps: Cell counts per sample came from amplifying reference gene primers. Generated by immunoSEQ multiplex PCR, the TCRdb table keeps only in-frame clones and is missing some. V and J calls and clone size come straight from that table; D and trimming were deduced from the DNA. The table lists around 70,000 clones, approximately 80% of them singletons. The specimen was peripheral blood. The source is a woman aged 60-70 years with acute or convalescent COVID-19. J is TRBJ1-5 and V is TRBV7-9; the match to TRBD1 covers 7 bases. CDR3: CASSLYPKGTANQPQHF. In DNA form, the CDR3 reads TGTGCCAGCAGCTTGTACCCGAAGGGGACAGCCAATCAGCCCCAGCATTTT.